Each of the 3 T cell receptor beta chains below was sequenced from the same sample in a study of blood T cell repertoires in COVID-19. Only in-frame clones appear in the TCRdb table, and some are missing; sequencing was by immunoSEQ multiplex PCR. The data show about 53,000 clones, with approximately 84% seen just once and about 15% held by the top ten. The sequenced material came from peripheral blood. The receptor source for this set is a human donor with active or convalescent COVID-19. The donor label of this sample is uncertain.

The genes are TRBV2 and TRBJ2-2; weak D call: TRBD1 (7 bases). The CDR3 length is 16 residues. Germline values: CDR1 SNHLY, CDR2 FYNNEI. V lost 5 bases, J lost 4 bases, and 17 bases lay in between. CDR3 loop: CASSYRGVGGTGELFF. CDR3 nucleotide sequence: TGTGCCAGCAGTTACAGGGGAGTGGGAGGCACCGGGGAGCTGTTTTTT.

The chain joins TRBV9 to TRBJ2-5; 7 bases match TRBD2. V dropped 7 bases and J dropped 11; count of bases not matched to a gene: 5. The CDR3 is made up of 10 amino acids. The germline V gene has CDR1 SGDLS and CDR2 YYNGEE. As DNA, the CDR3 is TGTGCCAGCGGGGACGGGGGGCAGTACTTC. Translation gives CASGDGGQYF.

This chain links TRBV9 with TRBJ1-2; no definite D call. With 0 bases removed from V and 7 bases from J, the gap between germline ends came to 10 bases. Germline CDR1 SGDLS, CDR2 YYNGEE. The CDR3 is 13 amino acids. The CDR3 DNA sequence: TGTGCCAGCAGCGTAGCTACCCGGTCTGGCTACACCTTC. It codes for CASSVATRSGYTF.